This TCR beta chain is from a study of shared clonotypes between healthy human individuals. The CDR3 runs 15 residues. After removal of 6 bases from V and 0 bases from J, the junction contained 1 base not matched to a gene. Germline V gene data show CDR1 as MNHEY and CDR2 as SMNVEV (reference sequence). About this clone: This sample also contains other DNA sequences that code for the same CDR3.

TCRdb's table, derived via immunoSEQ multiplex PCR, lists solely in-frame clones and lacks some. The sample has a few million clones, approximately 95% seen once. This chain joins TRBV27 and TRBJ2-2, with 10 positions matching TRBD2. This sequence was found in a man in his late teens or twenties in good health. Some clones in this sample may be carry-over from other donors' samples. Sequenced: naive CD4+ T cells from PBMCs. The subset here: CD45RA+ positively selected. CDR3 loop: CASSGLAANTGELFF. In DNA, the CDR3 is TGTGCCAGCAGCGGACTAGCGGCGAACACCGGGGAGCTGTTTTTT.